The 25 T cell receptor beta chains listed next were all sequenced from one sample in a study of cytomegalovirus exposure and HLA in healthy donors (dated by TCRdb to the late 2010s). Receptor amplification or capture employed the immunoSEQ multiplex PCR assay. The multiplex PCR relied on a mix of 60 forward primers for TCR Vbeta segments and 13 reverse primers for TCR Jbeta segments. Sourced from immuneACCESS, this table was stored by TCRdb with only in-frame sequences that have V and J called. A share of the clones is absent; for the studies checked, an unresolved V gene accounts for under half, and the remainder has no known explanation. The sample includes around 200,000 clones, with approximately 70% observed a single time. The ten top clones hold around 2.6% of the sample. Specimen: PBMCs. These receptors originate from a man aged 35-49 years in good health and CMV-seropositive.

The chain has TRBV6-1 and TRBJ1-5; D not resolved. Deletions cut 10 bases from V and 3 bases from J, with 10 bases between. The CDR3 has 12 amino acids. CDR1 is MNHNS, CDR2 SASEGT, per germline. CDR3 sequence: CATSKPNQPQHF. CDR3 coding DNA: TGTGCCACCTCGAAGCCCAATCAGCCCCAGCATTTT.

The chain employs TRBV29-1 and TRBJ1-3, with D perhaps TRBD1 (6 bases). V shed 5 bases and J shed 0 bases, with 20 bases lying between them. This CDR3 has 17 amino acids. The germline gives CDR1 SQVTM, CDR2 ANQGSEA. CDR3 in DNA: TGCAGCGTTAACGCCGGGACACCTAACCACTCTGGAAACACCATATATTTT. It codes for CSVNAGTPNHSGNTIYF.

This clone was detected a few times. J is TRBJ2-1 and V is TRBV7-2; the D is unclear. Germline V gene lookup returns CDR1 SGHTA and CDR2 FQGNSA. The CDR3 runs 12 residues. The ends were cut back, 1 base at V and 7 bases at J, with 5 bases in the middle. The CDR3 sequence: CASSLGQNEQFF. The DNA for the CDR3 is TGTGCCAGCAGCTTAGGGCAGAATGAGCAGTTCTTC.

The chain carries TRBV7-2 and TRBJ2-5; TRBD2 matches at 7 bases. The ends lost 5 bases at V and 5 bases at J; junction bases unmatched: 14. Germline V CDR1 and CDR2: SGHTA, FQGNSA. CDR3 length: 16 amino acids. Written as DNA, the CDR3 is TGTGCCAGCAGCCCCCGGACTAGTCTTAGTCTTGAGACCCAGTACTTC. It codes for CASSPRTSLSLETQYF.

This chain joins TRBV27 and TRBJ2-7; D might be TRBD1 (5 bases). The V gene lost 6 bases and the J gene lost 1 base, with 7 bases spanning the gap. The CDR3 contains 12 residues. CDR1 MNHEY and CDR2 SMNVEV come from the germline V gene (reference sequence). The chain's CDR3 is CASRGLSYEQYF. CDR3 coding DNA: TGTGCCAGCAGGGGGCTATCCTACGAGCAGTACTTC.

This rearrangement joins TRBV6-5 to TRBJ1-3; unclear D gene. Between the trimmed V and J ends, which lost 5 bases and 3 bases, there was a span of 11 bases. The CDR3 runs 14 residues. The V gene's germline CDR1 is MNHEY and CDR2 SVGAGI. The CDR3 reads CASSDTGIGNTIYF. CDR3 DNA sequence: TGTGCCAGCAGTGACACGGGAATTGGAAACACCATATATTTT.

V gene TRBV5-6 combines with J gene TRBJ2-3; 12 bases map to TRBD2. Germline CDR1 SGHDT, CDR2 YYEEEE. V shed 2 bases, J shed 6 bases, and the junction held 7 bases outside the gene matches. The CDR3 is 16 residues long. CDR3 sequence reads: CASSFRLAGASDTQYF. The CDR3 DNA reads TGTGCCAGCAGCTTCAGACTAGCGGGGGCCTCTGATACGCAGTATTTT.

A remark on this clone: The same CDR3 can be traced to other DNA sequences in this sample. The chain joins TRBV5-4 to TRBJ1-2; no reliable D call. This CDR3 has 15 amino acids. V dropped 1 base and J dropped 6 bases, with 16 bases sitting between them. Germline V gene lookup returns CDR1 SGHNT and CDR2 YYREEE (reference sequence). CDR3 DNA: TGTGCCAGCAGCTTGAGGTTGGGAGGAAGGGATGGCTACACCTTC. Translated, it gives CASSLRLGGRDGYTF.

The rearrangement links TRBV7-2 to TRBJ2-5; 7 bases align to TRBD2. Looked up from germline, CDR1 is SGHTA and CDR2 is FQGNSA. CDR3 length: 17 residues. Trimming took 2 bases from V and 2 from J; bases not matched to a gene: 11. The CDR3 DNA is TGTGCCAGCAGCTTAATAGCGGGTCGGCCAGTACAAGAGACCCAGTACTTC. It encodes CASSLIAGRPVQETQYF.

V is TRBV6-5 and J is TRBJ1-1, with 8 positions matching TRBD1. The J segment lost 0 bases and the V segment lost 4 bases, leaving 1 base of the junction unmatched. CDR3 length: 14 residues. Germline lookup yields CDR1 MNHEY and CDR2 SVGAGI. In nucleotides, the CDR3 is TGTGCCAGCAGTTGGGACAGGATGAACACTGAAGCTTTCTTT. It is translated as CASSWDRMNTEAFF.

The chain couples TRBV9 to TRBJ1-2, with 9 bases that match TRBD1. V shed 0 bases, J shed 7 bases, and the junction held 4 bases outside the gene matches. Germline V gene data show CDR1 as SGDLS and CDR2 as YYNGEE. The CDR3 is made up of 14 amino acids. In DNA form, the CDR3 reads TGTGCCAGCAGCGTAGTGACAGGGGGGGTTGGCTACACCTTC. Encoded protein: CASSVVTGGVGYTF.

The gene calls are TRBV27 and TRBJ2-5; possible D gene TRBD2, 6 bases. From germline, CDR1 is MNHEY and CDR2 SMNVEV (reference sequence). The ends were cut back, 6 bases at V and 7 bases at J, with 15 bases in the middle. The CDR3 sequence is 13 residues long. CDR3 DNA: TGTGCCAGCAGGACACTAGCATCGGGGACCCAGTACTTC. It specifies CASRTLASGTQYF.

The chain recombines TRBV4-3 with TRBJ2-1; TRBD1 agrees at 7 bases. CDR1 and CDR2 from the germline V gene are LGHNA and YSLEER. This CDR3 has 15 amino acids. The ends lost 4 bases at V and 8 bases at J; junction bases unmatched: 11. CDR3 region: CASSRLTGEGDEQFF. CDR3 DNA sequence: TGCGCCAGCAGCCGGTTAACAGGGGAAGGAGATGAGCAGTTCTTC.

This CDR3 is CASSSRDRGPETQYF. Here the CDR3 DNA reads TGTGCCAGCAGTTCCCGGGACAGGGGGCCAGAGACCCAGTACTTC. This chain joins TRBV2 and TRBJ2-5; 12 bases match TRBD1. Germline trimming cut 5 bases from V and 4 bases from J; bases unmatched to any gene: 5. CDR1 is SNHLY, CDR2 FYNNEI, per germline. The CDR3 is made up of 15 amino acids.

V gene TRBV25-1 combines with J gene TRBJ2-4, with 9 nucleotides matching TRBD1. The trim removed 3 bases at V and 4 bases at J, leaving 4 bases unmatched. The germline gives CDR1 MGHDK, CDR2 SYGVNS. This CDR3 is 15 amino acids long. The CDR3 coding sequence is TGTGCCAGCAGTGAGTGGACAGGGGTAAAAAACATTCAGTACTTC. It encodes CASSEWTGVKNIQYF. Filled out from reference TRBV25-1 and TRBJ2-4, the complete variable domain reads EADIYQTPRYLVIGTGKKITLECSQTMGHDKMYWYQQDPGMELHLIHYSYGVNSTEKGDLSSESTVSRIRTEHFPLTLESARPSHTSQYLCASSEWTGVKNIQYFGAGTRLSVL.

The CDR3 spells CASSFSGESSYEQYF. CDR3 DNA: TGTGCCAGCAGCTTTAGCGGGGAAAGCTCCTACGAGCAGTACTTC. This chain connects TRBV6-6 to TRBJ2-7; 8 bases are shared with TRBD2. The germline CDR1 and CDR2 sequences are MNHNY and SVGAGI (reference sequence). The ends lost 6 bases at V and 0 bases at J; junction bases unmatched: 7. This CDR3 spans 15 amino acids.

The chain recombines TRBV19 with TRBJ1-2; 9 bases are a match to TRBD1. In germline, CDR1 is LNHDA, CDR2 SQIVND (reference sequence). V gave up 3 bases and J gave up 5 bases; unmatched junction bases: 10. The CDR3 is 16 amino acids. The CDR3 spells CASSIGQGLGQYGYTF. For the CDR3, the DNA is TGTGCCAGTAGTATCGGACAGGGGTTGGGACAGTATGGCTACACCTTC.

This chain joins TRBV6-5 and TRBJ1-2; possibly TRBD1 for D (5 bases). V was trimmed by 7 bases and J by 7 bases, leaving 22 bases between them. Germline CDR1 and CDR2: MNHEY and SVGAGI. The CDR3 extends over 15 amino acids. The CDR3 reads CASTDRAGRFFGYTF. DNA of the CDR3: TGTGCCAGCACTGACCGGGCAGGGAGGTTTTTTGGCTACACCTTC.

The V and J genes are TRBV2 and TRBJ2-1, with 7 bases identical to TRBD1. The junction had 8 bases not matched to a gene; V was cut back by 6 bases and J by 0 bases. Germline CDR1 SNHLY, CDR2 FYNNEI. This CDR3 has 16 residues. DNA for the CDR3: TGTGCCAGCAGGGATAGTGGGACAGTCTCCTACAATGAGCAGTTCTTC. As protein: CASRDSGTVSYNEQFF.

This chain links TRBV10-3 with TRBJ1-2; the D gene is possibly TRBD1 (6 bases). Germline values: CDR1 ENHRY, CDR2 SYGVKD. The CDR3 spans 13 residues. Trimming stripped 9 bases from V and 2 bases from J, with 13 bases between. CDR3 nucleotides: TGTGCCATAGCAGGACAGTCAAACTATGGCTACACCTTC. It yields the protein CAIAGQSNYGYTF.

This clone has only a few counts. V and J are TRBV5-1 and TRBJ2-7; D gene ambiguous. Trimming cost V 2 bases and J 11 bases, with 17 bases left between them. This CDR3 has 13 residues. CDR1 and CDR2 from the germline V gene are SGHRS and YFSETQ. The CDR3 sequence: CASSFQSPDLKYF. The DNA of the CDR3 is TGCGCCAGCAGCTTCCAGAGCCCCGACTTAAAGTACTTC.

The CDR3 region is CASSLGASGANVLTF. CDR3 coding DNA: TGTGCCAGCAGCTTAGGGGCCTCTGGGGCCAACGTCCTGACTTTC. The V gene is TRBV7-9, the J gene TRBJ2-6, with D hard to call. Germline values: CDR1 SEHNR, CDR2 FQNEAQ (reference sequence). The germline V and J ends were trimmed by 1 base and 0 bases, with 4 bases remaining between them. CDR3 size: 15 residues.

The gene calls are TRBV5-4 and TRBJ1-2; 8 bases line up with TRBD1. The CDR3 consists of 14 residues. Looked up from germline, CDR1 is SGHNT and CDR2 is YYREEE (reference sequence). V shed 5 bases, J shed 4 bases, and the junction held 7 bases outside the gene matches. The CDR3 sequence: CASRPTTGGYGYTF. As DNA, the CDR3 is TGTGCCAGCAGACCTACCACAGGGGGCTATGGCTACACCTTC.

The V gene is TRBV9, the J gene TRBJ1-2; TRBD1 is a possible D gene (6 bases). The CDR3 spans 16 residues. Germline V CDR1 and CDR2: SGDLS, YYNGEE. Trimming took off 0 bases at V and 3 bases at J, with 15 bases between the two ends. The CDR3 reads CASSVGGVGAYYGYTF. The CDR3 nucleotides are TGTGCCAGCAGCGTAGGTGGTGTGGGGGCCTACTATGGCTACACCTTC.

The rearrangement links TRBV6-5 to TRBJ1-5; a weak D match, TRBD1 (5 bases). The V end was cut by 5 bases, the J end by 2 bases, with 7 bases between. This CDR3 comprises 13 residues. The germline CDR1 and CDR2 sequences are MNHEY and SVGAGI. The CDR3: CASSPQGNQPQHF. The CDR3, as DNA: TGTGCCAGCAGTCCACAGGGCAATCAGCCCCAGCATTTT.